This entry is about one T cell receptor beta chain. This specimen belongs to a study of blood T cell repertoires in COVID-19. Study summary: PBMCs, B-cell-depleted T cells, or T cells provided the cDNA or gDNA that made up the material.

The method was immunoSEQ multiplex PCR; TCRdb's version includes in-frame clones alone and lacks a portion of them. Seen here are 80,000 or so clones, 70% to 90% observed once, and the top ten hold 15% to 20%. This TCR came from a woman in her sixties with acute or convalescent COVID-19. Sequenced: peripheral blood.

CDR3 DNA: TGCGCCAGCAGCCTATCCTCCGCGGGCAGCTCCTACGAGCAGTACTTC. Residues: CASSLSSAGSSYEQYF. The gene calls are TRBV5-1 and TRBJ2-7, with D maybe TRBD2 (5 bases). V dropped 4 bases and J dropped 0 bases, with 17 bases sitting between them. The CDR3 runs to 16 residues. Germline-derived CDR1 and CDR2 are SGHRS and YFSETQ.